This TCR beta chain originates from a study of blood T cell repertoires in COVID-19. This clone appeared a single time. Looked up from germline, CDR1 is MNHEY and CDR2 is SVGEGT. CDR3 length: 16 residues. Unmatched junction bases numbered 7, after V lost 0 bases and J lost 4 bases. Only in-frame clones appear in the TCRdb table, and some are missing; sequencing was by immunoSEQ multiplex PCR. This table has over 200,000 clones, around 91% appearing once. The sequence was collected from a woman aged 40 to 50 with acute or convalescent COVID-19. The chain combines TRBV6-2 or TRBV6-3 with TRBJ2-5; 8 nucleotides line up with TRBD1. Sequences were obtained from peripheral blood. CDR3 region: CASSYSIQGVGETQYF. CDR3 DNA sequence: TGTGCCAGCAGTTACTCGATACAGGGGGTAGGAGAGACCCAGTACTTC.